This paragraph reports one TCR beta chain. This sample was included in a study of OX40 agonist ivuxolimab in advanced cancers. Across the study: Across the patients, intravenous ivuxolimab was delivered every 2 weeks at 0.01 to 10 mg/kg. Eligibility admitted prior anti-PD-1, anti-PD-L1 or anti-CTLA-4 therapy; roughly 39% had some.

Repertoires were generated with immunoSEQ multiplex PCR, while TCRdb's copy carries only in-frame clones and drops some. The table records around 34,000 clones, around 90% of them present only once. With 3 bases removed from V and 5 bases from J, the gap between germline ends came to 8 bases. Germline V lookup: CDR1 MNHEY, CDR2 SMNVEV (reference sequence). This CDR3 has 13 amino acids. The TCR comes from an adult with an advanced solid tumor such as melanoma, head and neck, liver or kidney cancer. The chain carries TRBV27 and TRBJ1-5; D gene unclear. The material was CD4+ or CD8+ T cells sorted from blood, obtained in a trial of the OX40 agonist ivuxolimab. The CDR3 reads CASSFSPDQPQHF. The CDR3 region has the DNA TGTGCCAGCAGTTTCAGTCCCGATCAGCCCCAGCATTTT.